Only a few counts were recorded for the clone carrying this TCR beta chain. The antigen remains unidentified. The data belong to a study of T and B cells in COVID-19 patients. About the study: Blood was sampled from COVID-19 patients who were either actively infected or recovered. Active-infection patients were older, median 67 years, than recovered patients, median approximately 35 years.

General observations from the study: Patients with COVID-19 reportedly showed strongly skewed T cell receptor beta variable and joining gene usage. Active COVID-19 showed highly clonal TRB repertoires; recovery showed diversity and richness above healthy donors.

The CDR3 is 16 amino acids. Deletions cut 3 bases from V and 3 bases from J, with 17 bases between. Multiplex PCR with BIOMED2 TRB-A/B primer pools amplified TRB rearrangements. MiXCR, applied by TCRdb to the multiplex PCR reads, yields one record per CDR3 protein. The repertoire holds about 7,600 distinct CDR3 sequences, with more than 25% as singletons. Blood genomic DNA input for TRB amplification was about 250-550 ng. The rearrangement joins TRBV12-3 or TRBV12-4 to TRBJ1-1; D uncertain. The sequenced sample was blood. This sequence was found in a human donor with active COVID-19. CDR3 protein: CASSFPYGPEDTEAFF. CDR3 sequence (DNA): TGTGCCAGCAGTTTTCCTTACGGGCCAGAGGACACTGAAGCTTTCTTT.